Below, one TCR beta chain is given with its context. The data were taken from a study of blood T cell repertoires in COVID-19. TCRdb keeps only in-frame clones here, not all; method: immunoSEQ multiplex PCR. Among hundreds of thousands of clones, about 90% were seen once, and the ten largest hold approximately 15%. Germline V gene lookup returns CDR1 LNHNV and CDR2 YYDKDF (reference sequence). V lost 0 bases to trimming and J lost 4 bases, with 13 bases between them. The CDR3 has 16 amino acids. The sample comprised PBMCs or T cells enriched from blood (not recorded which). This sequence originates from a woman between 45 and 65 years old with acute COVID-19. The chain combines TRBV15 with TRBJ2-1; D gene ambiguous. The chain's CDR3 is CATSRDWQALYNEQFF. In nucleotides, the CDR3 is TGTGCCACCAGCAGAGATTGGCAGGCGTTATACAATGAGCAGTTCTTC. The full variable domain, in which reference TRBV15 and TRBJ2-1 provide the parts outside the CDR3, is DAMVIQNPRYQVTQFGKPVTLSCSQTLNHNVMYWYQQKSSQAPKLLFHYYDKDFNNEADTPDNFQSRRPNTSFCFLDIRSPGLGDTAMYLCATSRDWQALYNEQFFGPGTRLTVL.